The 24 T cell receptor beta chains below all came from one sample that was sequenced in a study of CXCR3-negative and CXCR3-positive naive CD8 T cells. cDNA libraries for TRB were generated by 5' RACE incorporating UMI labels. With the 5' RACE reads reprocessed, TCRdb shows one record per CDR3 protein and no DNA. This sample lists nearly 110,000 distinct CDR3 sequences; its ten largest clones have more than 0.3%. Study-level findings and limits: The study found more hydrophobic TRB CDR3s in CXCR3-positive naive cells than in CXCR3-negative naive cells.

These receptors have no identified antigens. The sequenced material came from naive CXCR3+ CD8+ T cells from blood. Subset specified: CD45RO-CCR7+CD27+CD95- naive CD8+ T cells expressing CXCR3 (TNR3+). The source is a human donor in good health. Some clones in this sample may be carry-over from other donors' samples.

The chain combines TRBV6-5 with TRBJ2-2; TCRdb names TRBD2, which stays unverified in the absence of DNA. CDR3 length: 15 residues. The V gene's germline CDR1 is MNHEY and CDR2 SVGAGI. CDR3: CASSPTSGGAGELFF.

This chain uses TRBV6-5 with TRBJ1-1; TCRdb lists TRBD1, though no DNA is available to test this call. CDR1 is MNHEY, CDR2 SVGAGI, per germline. CDR3 length: 16 amino acids. The CDR3 is CASRAQGLSSRTEAFF.

The chain is built from TRBV7-8 and TRBJ2-1; TCRdb's D gene call, TRBD2, goes unchecked for lack of DNA. There are 15 residues in the CDR3. Germline CDR1 SGHVS, CDR2 FQNEAQ. The CDR3 here is CASSPVAGVSDEQFF.

The V and J genes are TRBV5-1 and TRBJ2-7; TCRdb's D gene call, TRBD1, goes unchecked for lack of DNA. The CDR3 is made up of 19 amino acids. In germline, CDR1 is SGHRS, CDR2 YFSETQ. This chain's CDR3 is CASSINRAGTGFSSYEQYF.

The chain uses TRBV12-3 or TRBV12-4 and TRBJ1-1; TCRdb gives TRBD1 as the D gene, but with no DNA this cannot be confirmed. The CDR3 extends over 16 amino acids. CDR3: CASSLTMTGSVAEAFF.

The chain combines TRBV4-3 with TRBJ2-5. The V gene's germline CDR1 is LGHNA and CDR2 YSLEER. This CDR3 is built from 13 residues. CDR3 loop: CASSQSYQETQYF.

This chain joins TRBV11-2 and TRBJ2-5; TCRdb gives TRBD1 as the D gene, but with no DNA this cannot be confirmed. The germline V gene has CDR1 SGHAT and CDR2 FQNNGV. This CDR3 has 14 residues. The CDR3 is CASSYLWGTETQYF.

V is TRBV13 and J is TRBJ2-4; TCRdb names TRBD1, which stays unverified in the absence of DNA. The CDR3 runs to 14 residues. In germline, CDR1 is PRHDT, CDR2 FYEKMQ (reference sequence). CDR3 in amino acids: CASSLPGTKNIQYF. The full variable domain, completed using reference TRBV13 and TRBJ2-4, is AAGVIQSPRHLIKEKRETATLKCYPIPRHDTVYWYQQGPGQDPQFLISFYEKMQSDKGSIPDRFSAQQFSDYHSELNMSSLELGDSALYFCASSLPGTKNIQYFGAGTRLSVL.

This chain links TRBV7-9 with TRBJ2-7; there is no DNA to check the TCRdb D call of TRBD2. The CDR3 is 16 amino acids. Germline V gene sequence: CDR1 SEHNR, CDR2 FQNEAQ (reference sequence). CDR3 residues: CASSSSLAGENYEQYF. The variable domain in full, completed from reference TRBV7-9 and TRBJ2-7, reads DTGVSQNPRHKITKRGQNVTFRCDPISEHNRLYWYRQTLGQGPEFLTYFQNEAQLEKSRLLSDRFSAERPKGSFSTLEIQRTEQGDSAMYLCASSSSLAGENYEQYFGPGTRLTVT.

V and J are TRBV19 and TRBJ2-2; no DNA is available, so the TRBD1 call from TCRdb remains unchecked. Germline loops: CDR1 LNHDA, CDR2 SQIVND (reference sequence). The CDR3 totals 16 residues. The CDR3 here is CASSVIRGANTGELFF.

The rearrangement uses TRBV20-1 and TRBJ2-1. The CDR3 consists of 13 residues. Germline CDR1 reads DFQATT; CDR2 reads SNEGSKA (reference sequence). CDR3: CSATRLTYNEQFF.

This chain uses TRBV29-1 with TRBJ2-7; the D call of TRBD2 rests on TCRdb alone, since no DNA is present to check it. Germline V gene data show CDR1 as SQVTM and CDR2 as ANQGSEA. This CDR3 is 14 amino acids long. The CDR3 loop reads CSVGDERGRNEQYF.

This rearrangement joins TRBV30 to TRBJ2-1; TCRdb lists TRBD1, though no DNA is available to test this call. CDR1 GTSNPN and CDR2 SVGIG come from the germline V gene (reference sequence). The CDR3 spans 15 residues. The CDR3 loop is CAWSVFTGEYNEQFF.

V usage is TRBV10-3 and J usage is TRBJ1-1. This CDR3 is 15 amino acids long. Germline lookup yields CDR1 ENHRY and CDR2 SYGVKD. This chain's CDR3 is CAISEGVGLNTEAFF.

The V gene is TRBV12-3 or TRBV12-4, the J gene TRBJ2-1; as DNA is missing, the TRBD2 call by TCRdb cannot be tested. The CDR3 has 16 residues. The CDR3 sequence: CASSHKGLAGENEQFF.

The chain carries TRBV29-1 and TRBJ2-3; TCRdb outputs TRBD2, but without DNA this stays unchecked. The germline V gene has CDR1 SQVTM and CDR2 ANQGSEA. The CDR3 extends over 13 amino acids. The CDR3: CSALARYTDTQYF.

The chain has TRBV9 and TRBJ2-7; TCRdb selects TRBD1, and the lack of DNA leaves this call unchecked. CDR1 SGDLS and CDR2 YYNGEE come from the germline V gene. The CDR3 loop spans 16 amino acids. CDR3 protein: CASSSHRDRGPYEQYF.

The chain combines TRBV5-1 with TRBJ2-7; TCRdb picks TRBD1, but there is no DNA to check that call. Per germline, CDR1 SGHRS and CDR2 YFSETQ. CDR3 length equals 14 residues. The chain's CDR3 is CASNRFAGGAEQYF.

The chain is built from TRBV11-2 and TRBJ2-2; checking the TCRdb D call of TRBD2 is not possible without DNA. Germline CDR1 SGHAT, CDR2 FQNNGV. The CDR3 spans 15 residues. CDR3 region: CASSPGAGNQGELFF.

The chain has TRBV29-1 and TRBJ2-6; checking the TCRdb D call of TRBD1 is not possible without DNA. Germline V gene data show CDR1 as SQVTM and CDR2 as ANQGSEA. There are 17 residues in the CDR3. The CDR3 here is CSVEDLAGAPGANVLTF.

This chain connects TRBV2 to TRBJ2-1; TCRdb proposes TRBD2, but this gene call is untestable without DNA. The CDR3 contains 16 residues. Per the germline V gene, CDR1 is SNHLY and CDR2 is FYNNEI. This chain's CDR3 is CASSDLRAGVRNEQFF.

This chain joins TRBV14 and TRBJ1-2; TCRdb calls TRBD1, which cannot be checked without DNA. Germline CDR1 and CDR2: SGHDN and FVKESK. This CDR3 comprises 16 residues. CDR3 residues: CASSLMGLGMGGGYTF.

CDR3 protein: CASTPYGFNQPQHF. The chain carries TRBV19 and TRBJ1-5. The V gene's germline CDR1 is LNHDA and CDR2 SQIVND (reference sequence). The CDR3 has 14 residues.

The chain carries TRBV6-6 and TRBJ2-3; TCRdb proposes TRBD2, but this gene call is untestable without DNA. CDR1 and CDR2 (germline): MNHNY, SVGAGI (reference sequence). The CDR3 extends over 15 amino acids. The CDR3 is CASSPTSGGSDTQYF.